Below, 7 T cell receptor beta chains from the same sample are listed, as sequenced in a study of immune characterization of retroperitoneal liposarcoma. TCRdb fed the PCR reads into MiXCR, producing one record per CDR3 protein. Of around 7,000 distinct CDR3 sequences listed, about 27% are singletons. The sequencing sample was made of blood. All receptors derive from a male donor with retroperitoneal liposarcoma.

The chain employs TRBV7-4 and TRBJ2-1; unclear D gene. CDR3 length: 14 residues. With 0 bases removed from V and 4 bases from J, the gap between germline ends came to 7 bases. Germline CDR1 and CDR2: SGHVT and SQSDAQ. The CDR3 spells CASSLAEKYNEQFF. The CDR3 DNA is TGTGCCAGCAGCTTAGCGGAGAAGTACAATGAGCAGTTCTTC. Based on the CDR3 plus reference TRBV7-4 and TRBJ2-1, the full variable domain is GAGVSQSPRYKVAKRGRDVALRCDSISGHVTLYWYRQTLGQGSEVLTYSQSDAQRDKSGRPSGRFSAERPERSVSTLKIQRTEQGDSAVYLCASSLAEKYNEQFFGPGTRLTVL.

The CDR3 is CASSLASLDGYNEQFF. Written as DNA, the CDR3 is TGTGCCAGCAGCTTAGCGTCTTTAGACGGCTACAATGAGCAGTTCTTC. This chain joins TRBV7-2 and TRBJ2-1, with D uncertain. Germline V gives CDR1 SGHTA, CDR2 FQGNSA. The CDR3 is 16 residues long. The ends were cut back, 0 bases at V and 3 bases at J, with 12 bases in the middle.

The sample holds many counts of this clonotype. The chain joins TRBV6-1 to TRBJ2-3; 9 nucleotides align to TRBD2. There are 17 residues in the CDR3. Germline V lookup: CDR1 MNHNS, CDR2 SASEGT. V trimming: 1 base; J trimming: 7 bases; junction bases outside the gene matches: 12. The CDR3 DNA is TGTGCCAGCAGTGAAGGTGGGGCGGGAGGGCCGAGGAATACGCAGTATTTT. This translates into CASSEGGAGGPRNTQYF.

This sequence joins TRBV6-6 and TRBJ2-3; 7 bases map to TRBD1. The V and J ends lost 2 bases and 2 bases, in that order; junction bases with no gene match: 7. The germline V gene encodes CDR1 MNHNY and CDR2 SVGAGI (reference sequence). This CDR3 has 16 amino acids. DNA of the CDR3: TGTGCCAGCAGTTACAGACCGGGACAGCCCACAGATACGCAGTATTTT. This encodes CASSYRPGQPTDTQYF.

In its sample, this clonotype was seen many times. The V call is TRBV6-1, the J call TRBJ2-1; 8 nucleotides agree with TRBD2. Germline lookup yields CDR1 MNHNS and CDR2 SASEGT. CDR3 length: 15 residues. V gave up 5 bases and J gave up 1 base; unmatched junction bases: 4. The chain's CDR3 is CASSLAGRSYNEQFF. The DNA of the CDR3 is TGTGCCAGCAGTTTAGCGGGACGGTCCTACAATGAGCAGTTCTTC.

This clonotype was recorded many times. V gene TRBV7-2 combines with J gene TRBJ2-1; TRBD2 agrees at 8 bases. V dropped 1 base and J dropped 6; count of bases not matched to a gene: 11. This CDR3 contains 17 residues. The germline V gene encodes CDR1 SGHTA and CDR2 FQGNSA. The CDR3 reads CASSLELAANAGNEQFF. CDR3 sequence (DNA): TGTGCCAGCAGCTTAGAACTAGCGGCCAACGCGGGCAATGAGCAGTTCTTC.

The chain links TRBV6-1 to TRBJ2-5; D may correspond to TRBD1 or TRBD2 (6 bases each). The CDR3 loop spans 13 amino acids. Trimming removed 6 bases at V and 4 bases at J, with 12 bases between. Per the germline V gene, CDR1 is MNHNS and CDR2 is SASEGT. The CDR3 reads CASRKGGGETQYF. CDR3 coding DNA: TGTGCCAGCAGAAAGGGGGGAGGAGAGACCCAGTACTTC.